This passage covers 28 T cell receptor beta chains from one sample sequenced in a study of shared clonotypes between healthy human individuals. CD45RO negativity and positive selection for CCR7 defined naive CD8 cells, a population that excluded terminally differentiated effector memory CD45RA+ cells. The protocol was immunoSEQ multiplex PCR, while the TCRdb copy is restricted to in-frame clones and leaves out a portion. There are about 1,900,000 clones in the sample; around 96% occur only once, and less than 1.5% lies in the top ten. The sequencing input was naive CD8+ T cells sorted from blood. These receptors all come from a man aged 18 to 29 in good health.

DNA for the CDR3: TGTGCCAGCAGTTACCCAGCCGGGACAGGGAACAATGAGCAGTTCTTC. Its protein product is CASSYPAGTGNNEQFF. The chain is built from TRBV6-5 and TRBJ2-1; 9 bases match TRBD1. Germline V lookup: CDR1 MNHEY, CDR2 SVGAGI. V was clipped by 2 bases and J by 5 bases; unmatched bases: 7. The CDR3 length is 16 residues.

This rearrangement joins TRBV9 to TRBJ2-2, with 9 positions matching TRBD2. The CDR3 has 16 residues. J gave up 2 bases and V 3 bases, and 5 bases lay outside the gene matches. Germline V gene lookup returns CDR1 SGDLS and CDR2 YYNGEE. CDR3 DNA sequence: TGTGCCAGCAGCGACGCGGGAGGGATAAACACCGGGGAGCTGTTTTTT. Its protein is CASSDAGGINTGELFF.

The chain is built from TRBV4-1 and TRBJ2-1; TRBD1 agrees at 8 bases. Looked up from germline, CDR1 is MGHRA and CDR2 is YSYEKL. After removal of 5 bases from V and 5 bases from J, the junction contained 20 bases not matched to a gene. The CDR3 contains 19 residues. The CDR3 coding sequence is TGCGCCAGCAGCGCAGGGGGCGCACCCTTACCGCACGACAACAATGAGCAGTTCTTC. It translates to CASSAGGAPLPHDNNEQFF.

The gene calls are TRBV6-1 and TRBJ1-1; D might be TRBD1 (6 bases). V gave up 10 bases and J gave up 7 bases, with 16 bases separating them. Germline V CDR1 and CDR2: MNHNS, SASEGT. There are 12 residues in the CDR3. CDR3 sequence (DNA): TGTGCCACCAGAGGGGGAAGTGGTGAAGCTTTCTTT. This translates into CATRGGSGEAFF.

The V and J genes are TRBV7-9 and TRBJ1-1; D gene uncertain. The CDR3 spans 15 residues. Germline lookup yields CDR1 SEHNR and CDR2 FQNEAQ (reference sequence). Trimming stripped 6 bases from V and 4 bases from J, with 18 bases between. CDR3 loop: CASSTWTAESTEAFF. The DNA of the CDR3 is TGTGCCAGCAGTACATGGACTGCAGAGAGCACTGAAGCTTTCTTT.

This sequence joins TRBV29-1 and TRBJ2-4, with D perhaps TRBD2 (6 bases). The CDR3 length is 11 residues. Germline assignment: CDR1 SQVTM and CDR2 ANQGSEA. The V and J ends lost 7 bases and 6 bases respectively, with 10 bases between them. The CDR3 DNA reads as TGCAGCGGGGCAGCGGGAAACATTCAGTACTTC. Its protein product is CSGAAGNIQYF.

This clone was detected once. The V call is TRBV5-1, the J call TRBJ2-3, with TRBD2 identical over 8 bases. This CDR3 comprises 14 residues. V shed 2 bases, J shed 2 bases, and the junction held 1 base outside the gene matches. Germline CDR1 is SGHRS and CDR2 is YFSETQ. The CDR3 sequence is CASSFSGITDTQYF. In nucleotides, the CDR3 is TGCGCCAGCAGCTTTAGCGGGATCACAGATACGCAGTATTTT.

On this clone itself: The sample has other DNA sequences that encode this CDR3 too. The chain has TRBV27 and TRBJ2-5; 10 bases are shared with TRBD1. The junction had 6 bases not matched to a gene; V was cut back by 0 bases and J by 5 bases. CDR3 length: 16 residues. CDR1 is MNHEY and CDR2 is SMNVEV in the germline V gene (reference sequence). CDR3 residues: CASSLSPGTGEETQYF. CDR3 sequence (DNA): TGTGCCAGCAGTTTATCGCCTGGGACAGGGGAGGAGACCCAGTACTTC.

The chain is built from TRBV5-1 and TRBJ2-5; 7 bases align to TRBD1. There are 15 residues in the CDR3. The J segment lost 1 base and the V segment lost 4 bases, leaving 7 bases of the junction unmatched. CDR1 is SGHRS, CDR2 YFSETQ, per germline. The CDR3 DNA is TGCGCCAGCAGCCTCGCTGGACAGGTCCAAGAGACCCAGTACTTC. Translating gives CASSLAGQVQETQYF.

This chain uses TRBV7-8 with TRBJ2-7, with 9 nucleotides matching TRBD1. The junction had 8 bases not matched to a gene; V was cut back by 5 bases and J by 3 bases. There are 15 residues in the CDR3. The germline CDR1 and CDR2 sequences are SGHVS and FQNEAQ. CDR3 in DNA: TGTGCCAGCAGCGTAGGGACAGGGATTTACTACGAGCAGTACTTC. Amino acids: CASSVGTGIYYEQYF.

The chain recombines TRBV7-9 with TRBJ1-1, with 7 bases lining up with TRBD1. This CDR3 has 15 amino acids. J gave up 6 bases and V 5 bases, and 12 bases lay outside the gene matches. The germline CDR1 and CDR2 sequences are SEHNR and FQNEAQ (reference sequence). The CDR3 spells CASSPRQGEKSEAFF. CDR3 DNA sequence: TGTGCCAGCAGCCCCCGACAGGGTGAAAAGTCTGAAGCTTTCTTT.

V gene TRBV28 combines with J gene TRBJ2-1; TRBD2 matches 13 bases. The V segment lost 2 bases and the J segment 14 bases; nucleotides outside the gene matches: 6. The CDR3 length is 14 residues. The V gene's germline CDR1 is MDHEN and CDR2 SYDVKM. The CDR3 region has the DNA TGTGCCAGCAGTTTAGAGACTAGCGGGGGGAAGGAGTTCTTC. This translates into CASSLETSGGKEFF. Using reference TRBV28 and TRBJ2-1 for the parts outside the CDR3, the full variable domain is DVKVTQSSRYLVKRTGEKVFLECVQDMDHENMFWYRQDPGLGLRLIYFSYDVKMKEKGDIPEGYSVSREKKERFSLILESASTNQTSMYLCASSLETSGGKEFFGPGTRLTVL.

This chain joins TRBV6-5 and TRBJ2-7, with D perhaps given as TRBD1 or TRBD2 (5 bases each). The germline V and J ends were trimmed by 5 bases and 7 bases, with 6 bases remaining between them. This CDR3 spans 10 amino acids. Looked up from germline, CDR1 is MNHEY and CDR2 is SVGAGI. CDR3 DNA: TGTGCCAGCAGTGAGGGGGAGCAGTACTTC. Its translation is CASSEGEQYF.

This rearrangement joins TRBV10-3 to TRBJ1-2, with D uncertain. The ends were cut back, 7 bases at V and 5 bases at J, with 14 bases in the middle. The CDR3 extends over 13 amino acids. Looked up from germline, CDR1 is ENHRY and CDR2 is SYGVKD. The CDR3 DNA is TGTGCCATCAACCCTAAGCTGGGGTATGGCTACACCTTC. It translates to CAINPKLGYGYTF.

The chain has TRBV5-1 and TRBJ2-7, with D possibly being TRBD1 or TRBD2 (5 bases each). This CDR3 contains 12 residues. The ends were cut back, 0 bases at V and 6 bases at J, with 7 bases in the middle. The germline V gene encodes CDR1 SGHRS and CDR2 YFSETQ. In DNA, the CDR3 is TGCGCCAGCAGCTTGGGAGGGGTCGAGCAGTACTTC. Translation gives CASSLGGVEQYF.

V is TRBV5-6 and J is TRBJ2-5, with 11 nucleotides matching TRBD2. Germline V gives CDR1 SGHDT, CDR2 YYEEEE. CDR3 length: 16 residues. V was pared by 5 bases and J by 0 bases, with 6 bases of the junction left unmatched. CDR3 in amino acids: CASRSTSGTYQETQYF. CDR3 coding DNA: TGTGCCAGCAGGTCGACTAGCGGGACTTACCAAGAGACCCAGTACTTC. The variable domain in full, completed from reference TRBV5-6 and TRBJ2-5, reads DAGVTQSPTHLIKTRGQQVTLRCSPKSGHDTVSWYQQALGQGPQFIFQYYEEEERQRGNFPDRFSGHQFPNYSSELNVNALLLGDSALYLCASRSTSGTYQETQYFGPGTRLLVL.

The genes are TRBV7-9 and TRBJ2-7; 9 positions agree with TRBD1. The V gene's germline CDR1 is SEHNR and CDR2 FQNEAQ (reference sequence). V shed 6 bases and J 4 bases; nucleotides not matched to a gene: 4. CDR3 length: 13 residues. CDR3 region: CASRPGQGYEQYF. CDR3 bases: TGTGCCAGCAGACCGGGACAGGGATACGAGCAGTACTTC.

Regarding this clone: No DNA is shown, since the ends of the CDR3 on it are uncertain; the CDR3 is the one TCRdb lists. The CDR3 is CASSFLAGENYEQYF. The chain combines TRBV28 with TRBJ2-7; TRBD1 is taken as the D call from the table, unchecked against the DNA. CDR1 is MDHEN, CDR2 SYDVKM, per germline. With termini counted, the CDR3 has 15 amino acids.

The rearrangement joins TRBV4-1 to TRBJ2-7; D not resolved. V was clipped by 1 base and J by 1 base, with 11 bases between them. Germline assignment: CDR1 MGHRA and CDR2 YSYEKL. The CDR3 is made up of 15 amino acids. CDR3: CASSQGQDGSYEQYF. Here the CDR3 DNA reads TGCGCCAGCAGCCAAGGCCAGGACGGGTCCTACGAGCAGTACTTC.

This chain uses TRBV5-6 with TRBJ2-2; D unclear. The V gene lost 2 bases and the J gene lost 5 bases, with 10 bases spanning the gap. The CDR3 is made up of 14 amino acids. In germline, CDR1 is SGHDT, CDR2 YYEEEE. CDR3 loop: CASSFDPRTGELFF. Written as DNA, the CDR3 is TGTGCCAGCAGCTTTGATCCCCGGACCGGGGAGCTGTTTTTT.

The chain links TRBV30 to TRBJ2-1, with a weak D call TRBD2 (5 bases). V was clipped by 7 bases and J by 2 bases, with 21 bases between them. Germline values: CDR1 GTSNPN, CDR2 SVGIG (reference sequence). The CDR3 covers 16 residues. CDR3 amino acids: CAFLLVGEGPYNEQFF. The DNA for the CDR3 is TGTGCCTTCCTCCTGGTCGGGGAAGGCCCCTACAATGAGCAGTTCTTC.

As to this clone: The same CDR3 also results from other DNA sequences found in this sample. The rearrangement links TRBV6-5 to TRBJ1-2, with D uncertain. Germline lookup yields CDR1 MNHEY and CDR2 SVGAGI. V dropped 2 bases and J dropped 4 bases, with 8 bases sitting between them. The CDR3 has 13 residues. The chain's CDR3 is CASSYGLGYGYTF. The DNA of the CDR3 is TGTGCCAGCAGTTACGGGTTAGGCTATGGCTACACCTTC.

The chain employs TRBV4-3 and TRBJ2-7; TRBD1 is a possible D gene (6 bases). V was pared by 0 bases and J by 2 bases, with 11 bases between. Germline V CDR1 and CDR2: LGHNA, YSLEER. The length of the CDR3 is 15 residues. The CDR3 coding sequence is TGCGCCAGCAGCCAAGATTGGACAGTCGCCTACGAGCAGTACTTC. This codes for CASSQDWTVAYEQYF.

The genes are TRBV13 and TRBJ2-3, with TRBD2 matching 15 bases. V lost 5 bases, J lost 6 bases, and 9 bases stayed unmatched. The CDR3 is made up of 17 amino acids. Germline CDR1 reads PRHDT; CDR2 reads FYEKMQ (reference sequence). CDR3 DNA sequence: TGTGCCAGCAGCCTCGGACTAGCGGGAGGGCCGAGCGATACGCAGTATTTT. Protein: CASSLGLAGGPSDTQYF.

This clone came up once. The CDR3 loop reads CASSSDPTSGDNEQFF. DNA of the CDR3: TGCGCCAGCAGCTCCGATCCGACTAGCGGGGACAATGAGCAGTTCTTC. The chain combines TRBV5-1 with TRBJ2-1; TRBD2 matches at 11 bases. CDR1 SGHRS and CDR2 YFSETQ come from the germline V gene. The CDR3 covers 16 residues. The junction had 7 bases not matched to a gene; V was cut back by 3 bases and J by 5 bases.

The rearrangement links TRBV5-1 to TRBJ2-5; D might be TRBD2 (5 bases). The V gene's germline CDR1 is SGHRS and CDR2 YFSETQ. Trimming removed 10 bases at V and 5 bases at J, with 27 bases between. The CDR3 spans 16 residues. CDR3 in amino acids: CAHRRYNVKRGETQYF. The CDR3 DNA reads as TGCGCCCACAGACGATATAACGTTAAACGAGGGGAGACCCAGTACTTC.

The chain recombines TRBV4-1 with TRBJ2-7; the D is unclear. Per germline, CDR1 MGHRA and CDR2 YSYEKL. Between the trimmed V and J ends, which lost 2 bases and 0 bases, there was a span of 11 bases. The CDR3 is made up of 15 amino acids. CDR3 sequence (DNA): TGCGCCAGCAGCCAAAAAGCGTCTAGCTCCTACGAGCAGTACTTC. This gives the protein CASSQKASSSYEQYF.

Comments on this clone: The same CDR3 is also encoded by other DNA sequences in this sample. The chain recombines TRBV28 with TRBJ2-7; TRBD1 is a possible D gene (6 bases). The CDR3 loop spans 12 amino acids. Germline V gene data show CDR1 as MDHEN and CDR2 as SYDVKM. V was trimmed by 7 bases and J by 0 bases, leaving 7 bases between them. CDR3 loop: CASTDSSYEQYF. DNA of the CDR3: TGTGCCAGCACGGACAGCTCCTACGAGCAGTACTTC.